This is a list of T cell receptor beta chains from one sample in a study of T cells in Graves' hyperthyroidism and ophthalmopathy. TCRdb recomputed calls from the multiplex PCR reads with MiXCR, one row per CDR3 protein. Of 500,000 to 800,000 distinct CDR3 sequences listed, roughly 15% were seen once; the top ten hold approximately 12%. Sequencing input: blood. These receptors all come from a woman aged 50 to 65 with Graves' ophthalmopathy. CDR3s include the opening cysteine and the closing phenylalanine or tryptophan. The D gene is left open where the match is weak. Some rows have no size entry. The others give once, few or many, or a class for an expanded clone.

abundance: many
d_gene: -
v_gene: TRBV9
j_gene: TRBJ1-2
CDR3nt: TGTGCCAGCAGCGTAGCTATAGGGGATAACTATGGCTACACCTTC
CDR3aa: CASSVAIGDNYGYTF

abundance: -
d_gene: -
v_gene: TRBV7-8
j_gene: TRBJ2-1
CDR3nt: TGTGCCAGCAGCTTACATGGGGCGGCGAGCTCCTACAATGAGCAGTTCTTC
CDR3aa: CASSLHGAASSYNEQFF

abundance: many
d_gene: -
v_gene: TRBV30
j_gene: TRBJ1-5
CDR3nt: TGTGCCTGGAGTGGGGGAAACAATCAGCCCCAGCATTTT
CDR3aa: CAWSGGNNQPQHF

abundance: -
d_gene: TRBD2
v_gene: TRBV20-1
j_gene: TRBJ2-1
CDR3nt: TGCAGTGCTAGAGCATCTAGCGGGAGGGCCTTGGATGAGCAGTTCTTC
CDR3aa: CSARASSGRALDEQFF

abundance: few
d_gene: -
v_gene: TRBV4-2
j_gene: TRBJ2-7
CDR3nt: TGTGCCAGCAGCCAAGATCTTCGGACTCCCACGAGCTCCTACGAGCAGTACTTC
CDR3aa: CASSQDLRTPTSSYEQYF

abundance: many
d_gene: -
v_gene: TRBV18
j_gene: TRBJ1-5
CDR3nt: TGTGCCAGCTCACCCCAGGGACATCTCAATCAGCCCCAGCATTTT
CDR3aa: CASSPQGHLNQPQHF

abundance: many
d_gene: TRBD2
v_gene: TRBV6-1
j_gene: TRBJ2-5
CDR3nt: TGTGCCAGCAGTTCGCCTAGCGGGAGGTTCCAAGAGACCCAGTACTTC
CDR3aa: CASSSPSGRFQETQYF

abundance: -
d_gene: TRBD1
v_gene: TRBV7-9
j_gene: TRBJ1-3
CDR3nt: TGTGCCAGCAGCTCGACAGGGTACTCTGGAAACACCATATATTTT
CDR3aa: CASSSTGYSGNTIYF

abundance: -
d_gene: TRBD1
v_gene: TRBV6-5
j_gene: TRBJ2-6
CDR3nt: TGTGCCAGCTCAGCCCGGGACAGAGTATGGAGGTCTGGGGCCAACGTCCTGACTTTC
CDR3aa: CASSARDRVWRSGANVLTF

abundance: few
d_gene: -
v_gene: TRBV28
j_gene: TRBJ2-2
CDR3nt: TGTGCCAGCATCGGGAAGAACACCGGGGAGCTGTTTTTT
CDR3aa: CASIGKNTGELFF

abundance: many
d_gene: TRBD1
v_gene: TRBV28
j_gene: TRBJ2-1
CDR3nt: TGTGCCAGCAGCCTCGACAGGGCCCATGAGCAGTTCTTC
CDR3aa: CASSLDRAHEQFF

abundance: -
d_gene: TRBD1
v_gene: TRBV19
j_gene: TRBJ2-5
CDR3nt: TGTGCCAGTAGTAATTGGACAGGTCAAGAGACCCAGTACTTC
CDR3aa: CASSNWTGQETQYF

abundance: many
d_gene: TRBD2
v_gene: TRBV6-2/TRBV6-3
j_gene: TRBJ2-3
CDR3nt: TGTGCCAGCAGTTACTGGGACTACGAGGTAGTGGAAACAGATACGCAGTATTTT
CDR3aa: CASSYWDYEVVETDTQYF

abundance: few
d_gene: -
v_gene: TRBV5-4
j_gene: TRBJ1-1
CDR3nt: TGTGCCAGCAGCCGTCCCATACACGAGAACACTGAAGCTTTCTTT
CDR3aa: CASSRPIHENTEAFF

abundance: many
d_gene: TRBD1
v_gene: TRBV24-1
j_gene: TRBJ2-7
CDR3nt: TGTGCCACCAGTGACCCCGGGACAGGGGGCGCCGAGCAGTACTTC
CDR3aa: CATSDPGTGGAEQYF

abundance: few
d_gene: -
v_gene: TRBV4-2
j_gene: TRBJ2-7
CDR3nt: TGTGCCAGCAGCCAAGTATCCGGACAGACCTACGAGCAGTACTTC
CDR3aa: CASSQVSGQTYEQYF

abundance: many
d_gene: -
v_gene: TRBV6-1
j_gene: TRBJ1-1
CDR3nt: TGTGCCAGCAGTGACAGGGGAGGAAGAACTGAAGCTTTCTTT
CDR3aa: CASSDRGGRTEAFF

abundance: -
d_gene: TRBD2
v_gene: TRBV6-5
j_gene: TRBJ2-7
CDR3nt: TGTGCCAGCAGTTTCTTGACTAGCGGGAGGGCCCCCGAGCAGTACTTC
CDR3aa: CASSFLTSGRAPEQYF

abundance: -
d_gene: TRBD2
v_gene: TRBV11-3
j_gene: TRBJ2-1
CDR3nt: TGTGCCAGCATCAAGAGCGGGAGTCAGGGCGATGAGCAGTTCTTC
CDR3aa: CASIKSGSQGDEQFF

abundance: -
d_gene: TRBD1
v_gene: TRBV14
j_gene: TRBJ1-1
CDR3nt: TGTGCCAGCAGCCCCTGGACAGGGAGTGGCCCTGAAGCTTTCTTT
CDR3aa: CASSPWTGSGPEAFF

abundance: many
d_gene: -
v_gene: TRBV20-1
j_gene: TRBJ2-7
CDR3nt: TGCAGTGCTAGAGTCCCGACAACCACCTACGAGCAGTACTTC
CDR3aa: CSARVPTTTYEQYF

abundance: -
d_gene: -
v_gene: TRBV10-3
j_gene: TRBJ2-7
CDR3nt: TGTGCCATCAAGAATTCGCCCTACGAGCAGTACTTC
CDR3aa: CAIKNSPYEQYF

abundance: many
d_gene: -
v_gene: TRBV11-3
j_gene: TRBJ1-6
CDR3nt: TGTGCCAGCAGGACAGCCAGCTCCTATAATTCACCCCTCCACTTT
CDR3aa: CASRTASSYNSPLHF

abundance: many
d_gene: TRBD1
v_gene: TRBV28
j_gene: TRBJ2-2
CDR3nt: TGTGCCAGCAGTCCTGGGACAGGGGGCAACACCGGGGAGCTGTTTTTT
CDR3aa: CASSPGTGGNTGELFF

abundance: -
d_gene: -
v_gene: TRBV30
j_gene: TRBJ1-2
CDR3nt: TGTGCCTGGAGTGTACCGTCGCCATCACCTGGCTACACCTTC
CDR3aa: CAWSVPSPSPGYTF

abundance: few
d_gene: -
v_gene: TRBV27
j_gene: TRBJ1-5
CDR3nt: TGTGCCAGCAGTTTACGTTCAGGTGGTCAGCCCCAGCATTTT
CDR3aa: CASSLRSGGQPQHF

abundance: -
d_gene: -
v_gene: TRBV10-3
j_gene: TRBJ2-1
CDR3nt: TGTGCCATCAGCGCATACAATGAGCAGTTCTTC
CDR3aa: CAISAYNEQFF

abundance: -
d_gene: TRBD1
v_gene: TRBV11-2
j_gene: TRBJ2-7
CDR3nt: TGTGCCAGCAGCTTGCCCGGGACAGCTTCCGGGCAGTACTTC
CDR3aa: CASSLPGTASGQYF

abundance: few
d_gene: -
v_gene: TRBV4-2
j_gene: TRBJ2-7
CDR3nt: TGTGCCAGCAGCCAAAGCAAAGGTTACGAGCAGTACTTC
CDR3aa: CASSQSKGYEQYF

abundance: -
d_gene: TRBD1
v_gene: TRBV7-9
j_gene: TRBJ2-7
CDR3nt: TGTGCCAGCAGCTTAGGGGTTGGGGACAGGGATCTCGAGCAGTACTTC
CDR3aa: CASSLGVGDRDLEQYF

abundance: -
d_gene: -
v_gene: TRBV4-1
j_gene: TRBJ1-5
CDR3nt: TGCGCCAGCAGCCAAGGAGTGGGGAACAATCAGCCCCAGCATTTT
CDR3aa: CASSQGVGNNQPQHF

abundance: -
d_gene: -
v_gene: TRBV7-8
j_gene: TRBJ2-1
CDR3nt: TGTGCCAGCAGCTTAGCTGGCAGTGAGCAGTTCTTC
CDR3aa: CASSLAGSEQFF

abundance: -
d_gene: -
v_gene: TRBV24-1
j_gene: TRBJ2-4
CDR3nt: TGTGCCACCAGTGATAGGCCAGAAGTTTACATTCAGTACTTC
CDR3aa: CATSDRPEVYIQYF

abundance: -
d_gene: TRBD1
v_gene: TRBV12-3/TRBV12-4
j_gene: TRBJ1-6
CDR3nt: TGTGCCAGCAGGGGACAGTATAATTCACCCCTCCACTTT
CDR3aa: CASRGQYNSPLHF

abundance: -
d_gene: TRBD2
v_gene: TRBV29-1
j_gene: TRBJ2-1
CDR3nt: TGCAGCGTTGAAGATTGGGCTAGCGGGACCTACAATGAGCAGTTCTTC
CDR3aa: CSVEDWASGTYNEQFF

abundance: -
d_gene: -
v_gene: TRBV28
j_gene: TRBJ1-6
CDR3nt: TGTGCCAGCGGTGGGAACCTCAAGTATAATTCACCCCTCCACTTT
CDR3aa: CASGGNLKYNSPLHF

abundance: -
d_gene: TRBD2
v_gene: TRBV7-3
j_gene: TRBJ2-1
CDR3nt: TGTGCCAGCAGCGCCGGGACTAGAGGCGCCTACAATGAGCAGTTCTTC
CDR3aa: CASSAGTRGAYNEQFF

abundance: many
d_gene: -
v_gene: TRBV11-3
j_gene: TRBJ1-2
CDR3nt: TGTGCCAGCAGCTTAGAGGTTGGCTATGGCTACACCTTC
CDR3aa: CASSLEVGYGYTF

abundance: -
d_gene: -
v_gene: TRBV7-7
j_gene: TRBJ2-2
CDR3nt: TGTGCTAGCAGCTTATCGGGTTGGGACGGAGTTACCCCCGGGGAGCTGTTTTTT
CDR3aa: CASSLSGWDGVTPGELFF

abundance: many
d_gene: -
v_gene: TRBV3-1
j_gene: TRBJ2-1
CDR3nt: TGTGCCAGCAGCCAAGATCTGGTCAACAATGAGCAGTTCTTC
CDR3aa: CASSQDLVNNEQFF

abundance: many
d_gene: -
v_gene: TRBV28
j_gene: TRBJ1-1
CDR3nt: TGTGCCAGCAGTTTATTAGCCAGGTTGAACACTGAAGCTTTCTTT
CDR3aa: CASSLLARLNTEAFF

abundance: few
d_gene: -
v_gene: TRBV6-1
j_gene: TRBJ2-3
CDR3nt: TGTGCCAGCAGTGACAGGGTGACGCAGTATTTT
CDR3aa: CASSDRVTQYF